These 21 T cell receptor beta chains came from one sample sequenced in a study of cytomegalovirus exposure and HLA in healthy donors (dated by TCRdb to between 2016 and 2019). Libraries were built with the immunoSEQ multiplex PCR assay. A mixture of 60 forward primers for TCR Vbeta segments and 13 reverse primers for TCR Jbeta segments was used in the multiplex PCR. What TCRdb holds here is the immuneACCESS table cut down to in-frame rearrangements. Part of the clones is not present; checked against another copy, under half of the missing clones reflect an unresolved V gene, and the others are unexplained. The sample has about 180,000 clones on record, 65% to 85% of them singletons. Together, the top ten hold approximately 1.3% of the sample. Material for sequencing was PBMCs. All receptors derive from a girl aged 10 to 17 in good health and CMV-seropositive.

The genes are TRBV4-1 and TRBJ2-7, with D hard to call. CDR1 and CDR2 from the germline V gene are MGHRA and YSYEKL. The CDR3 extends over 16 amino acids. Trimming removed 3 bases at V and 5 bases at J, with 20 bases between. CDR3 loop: CASSQLWSSEANEQYF. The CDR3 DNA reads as TGCGCCAGCAGCCAGCTTTGGTCCTCCGAGGCCAACGAGCAGTACTTC.

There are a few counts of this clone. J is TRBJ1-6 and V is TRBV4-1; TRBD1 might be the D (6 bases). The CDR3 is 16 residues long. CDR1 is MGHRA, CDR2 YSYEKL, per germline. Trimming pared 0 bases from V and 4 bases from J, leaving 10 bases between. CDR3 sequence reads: CASSQEEGGYNSPLHF. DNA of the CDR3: TGCGCCAGCAGCCAAGAGGAGGGGGGGTATAATTCACCCCTCCACTTT.

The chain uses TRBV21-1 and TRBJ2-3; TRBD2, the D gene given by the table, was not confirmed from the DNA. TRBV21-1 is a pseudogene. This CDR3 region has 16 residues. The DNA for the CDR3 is TGTGCCAGCACCCCCGCGGGGCGGGAGGGCTTAGATACGCAGTATTTT. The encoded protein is CASTPAGREGLDTQYF.

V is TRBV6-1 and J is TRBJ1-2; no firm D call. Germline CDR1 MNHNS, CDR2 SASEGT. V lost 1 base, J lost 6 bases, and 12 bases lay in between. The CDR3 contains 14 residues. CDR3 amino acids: CASSEDPLVDGYTF. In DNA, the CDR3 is TGTGCCAGCAGTGAAGATCCCCTAGTGGATGGCTACACCTTC.

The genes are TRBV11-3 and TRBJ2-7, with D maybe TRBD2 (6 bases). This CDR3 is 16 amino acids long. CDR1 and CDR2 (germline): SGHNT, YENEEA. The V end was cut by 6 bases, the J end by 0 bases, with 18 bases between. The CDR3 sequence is CASSSRMGGNSYEQYF. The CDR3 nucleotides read TGTGCCAGCAGTTCCCGAATGGGCGGGAACTCCTACGAGCAGTACTTC.

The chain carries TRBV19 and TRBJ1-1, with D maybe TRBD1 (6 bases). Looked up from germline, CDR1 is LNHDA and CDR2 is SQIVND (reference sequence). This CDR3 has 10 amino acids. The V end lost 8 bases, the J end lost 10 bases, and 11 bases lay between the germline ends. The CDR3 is CASQGGSAFF. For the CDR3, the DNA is TGTGCCAGTCAAGGGGGTTCAGCTTTCTTT.

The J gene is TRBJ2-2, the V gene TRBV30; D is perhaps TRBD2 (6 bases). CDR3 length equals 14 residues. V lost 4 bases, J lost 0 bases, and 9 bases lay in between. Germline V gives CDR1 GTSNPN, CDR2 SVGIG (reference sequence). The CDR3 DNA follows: TGTGCCTGGAAGCTAGCGCCGAACACCGGGGAGCTGTTTTTT. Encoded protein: CAWKLAPNTGELFF.

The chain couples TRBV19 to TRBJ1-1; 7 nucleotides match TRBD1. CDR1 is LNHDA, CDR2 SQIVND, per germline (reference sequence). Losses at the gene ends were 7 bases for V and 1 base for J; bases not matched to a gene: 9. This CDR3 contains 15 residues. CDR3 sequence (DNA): TGTGCCAGTACTCCCGGACAGGCGACGAACACTGAAGCTTTCTTT. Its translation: CASTPGQATNTEAFF.

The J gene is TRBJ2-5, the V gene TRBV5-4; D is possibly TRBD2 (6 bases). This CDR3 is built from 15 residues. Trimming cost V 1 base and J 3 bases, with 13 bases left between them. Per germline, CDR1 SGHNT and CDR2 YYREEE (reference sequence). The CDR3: CASSLSLGGKETQYF. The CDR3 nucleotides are TGTGCCAGCAGCTTGTCATTGGGGGGAAAAGAGACCCAGTACTTC.

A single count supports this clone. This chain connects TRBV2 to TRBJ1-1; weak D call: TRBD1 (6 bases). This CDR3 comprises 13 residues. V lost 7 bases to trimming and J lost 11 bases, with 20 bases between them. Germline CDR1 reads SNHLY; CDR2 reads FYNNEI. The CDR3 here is CASTGWGGAGAFF. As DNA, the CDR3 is TGTGCCAGCACGGGATGGGGGGGCGCAGGGGCTTTCTTT. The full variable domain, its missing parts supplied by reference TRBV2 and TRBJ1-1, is EPEVTQTPSHQVTQMGQEVILRCVPISNHLYFYWYRQILGQKVEFLVSFYNNEISEKSEIFDDQFSVERPDGSNFTLKIRSTKLEDSAMYFCASTGWGGAGAFFGQGTRLTVV.

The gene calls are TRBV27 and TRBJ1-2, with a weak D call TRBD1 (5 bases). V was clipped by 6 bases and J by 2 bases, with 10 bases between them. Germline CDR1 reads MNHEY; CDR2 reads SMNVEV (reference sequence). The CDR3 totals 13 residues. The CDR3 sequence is CASSQGNNYGYTF. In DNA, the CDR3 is TGTGCCAGCAGCCAGGGAAACAACTATGGCTACACCTTC.

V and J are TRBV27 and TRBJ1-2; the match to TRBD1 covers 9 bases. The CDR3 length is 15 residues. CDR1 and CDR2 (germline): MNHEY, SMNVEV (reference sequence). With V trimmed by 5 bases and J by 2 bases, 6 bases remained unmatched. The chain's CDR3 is CASSPQGTGNYGYTF. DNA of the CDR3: TGTGCCAGCAGTCCCCAGGGGACAGGGAACTATGGCTACACCTTC.

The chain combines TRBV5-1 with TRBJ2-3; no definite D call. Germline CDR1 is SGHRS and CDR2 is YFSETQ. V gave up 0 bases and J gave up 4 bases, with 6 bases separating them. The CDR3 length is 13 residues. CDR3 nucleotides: TGCGCCAGCAGCTTGGTGGCAGCAGATACGCAGTATTTT. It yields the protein CASSLVAADTQYF.

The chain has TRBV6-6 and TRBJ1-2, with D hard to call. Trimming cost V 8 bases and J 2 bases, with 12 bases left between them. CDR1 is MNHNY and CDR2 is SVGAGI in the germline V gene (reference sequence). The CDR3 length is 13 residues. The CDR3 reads CASQESINYGYTF. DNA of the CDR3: TGTGCCAGCCAGGAAAGTATAAACTATGGCTACACCTTC.

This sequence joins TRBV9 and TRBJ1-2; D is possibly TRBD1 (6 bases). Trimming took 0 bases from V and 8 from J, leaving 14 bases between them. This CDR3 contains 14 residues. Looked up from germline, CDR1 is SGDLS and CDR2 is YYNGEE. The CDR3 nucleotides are TGTGCCAGCAGCGTAGTGGACAGAGTTAGAGGCTACACCTTC. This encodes CASSVVDRVRGYTF.

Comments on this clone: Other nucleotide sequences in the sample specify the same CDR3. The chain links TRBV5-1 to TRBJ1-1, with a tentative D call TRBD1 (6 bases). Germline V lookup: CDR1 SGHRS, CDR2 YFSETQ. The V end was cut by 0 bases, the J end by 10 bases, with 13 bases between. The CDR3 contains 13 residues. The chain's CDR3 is CASSLGQGMGAFF. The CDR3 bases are TGCGCCAGCAGCTTGGGGCAGGGGATGGGAGCTTTCTTT.

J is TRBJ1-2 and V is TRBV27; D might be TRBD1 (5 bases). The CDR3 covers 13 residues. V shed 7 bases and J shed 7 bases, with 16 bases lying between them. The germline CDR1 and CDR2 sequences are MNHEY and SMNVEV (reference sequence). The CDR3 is CASTRERSGGYTF. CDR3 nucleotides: TGTGCCAGCACCAGGGAACGGTCCGGTGGCTACACCTTC.

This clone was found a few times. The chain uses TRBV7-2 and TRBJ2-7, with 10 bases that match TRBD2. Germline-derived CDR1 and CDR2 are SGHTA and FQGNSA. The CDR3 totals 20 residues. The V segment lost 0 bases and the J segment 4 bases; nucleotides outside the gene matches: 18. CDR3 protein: CASSLALWRAGGPTWYEQYF. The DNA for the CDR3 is TGTGCCAGCAGCTTAGCGCTCTGGCGAGCGGGAGGGCCAACTTGGTACGAGCAGTACTTC.

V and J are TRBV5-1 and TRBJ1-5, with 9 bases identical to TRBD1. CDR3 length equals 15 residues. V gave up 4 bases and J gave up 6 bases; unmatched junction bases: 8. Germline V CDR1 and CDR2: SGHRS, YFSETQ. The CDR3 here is CASSIFTGGGQPQHF. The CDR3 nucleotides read TGCGCCAGCAGCATCTTTACAGGGGGCGGTCAGCCCCAGCATTTT. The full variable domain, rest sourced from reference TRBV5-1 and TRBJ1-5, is KAGVTQTPRYLIKTRGQQVTLSCSPISGHRSVSWYQQTPGQGLQFLFEYFSETQRNKGNFPGRFSGRQFSNSRSEMNVSTLELGDSALYLCASSIFTGGGQPQHFGDGTRLSIL.

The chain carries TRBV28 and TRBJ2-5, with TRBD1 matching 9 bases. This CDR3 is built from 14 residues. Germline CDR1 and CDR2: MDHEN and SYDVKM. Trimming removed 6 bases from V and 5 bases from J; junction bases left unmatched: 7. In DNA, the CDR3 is TGTGCCAGCAGCAGGACAGGGGTGGGGGAGACCCAGTACTTC. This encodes CASSRTGVGETQYF.

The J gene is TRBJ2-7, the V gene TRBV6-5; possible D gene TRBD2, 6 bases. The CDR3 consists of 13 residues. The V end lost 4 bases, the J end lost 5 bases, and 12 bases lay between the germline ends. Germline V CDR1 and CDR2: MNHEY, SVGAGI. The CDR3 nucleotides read TGTGCCAGCAGTTCACAACGACTAGACGAGCAGTACTTC. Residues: CASSSQRLDEQYF.